These 29 T cell receptor beta chains were sequenced from one sample in a study of T cells in localized non-small cell lung cancer. Libraries were prepared by immunoSEQ multiplex PCR; TCRdb keeps only in-frame clonotypes and omits some of them. Of 75,000 to 80,000 clones in the sample, 65% to 85% were seen once. The sample consisted of peripheral blood, taken before any cancer treatment. All receptors derive from a female donor of 60 years or more with stage I lung adenocarcinoma.

To note about this clone: The same CDR3 also results from other DNA sequences found in this sample. The V call is TRBV5-6, the J call TRBJ2-7; no clear D gene. The CDR3 covers 15 residues. V shed 2 bases and J shed 0 bases, with 12 bases lying between them. Germline CDR1 and CDR2: SGHDT and YYEEEE. The CDR3 nucleotides read TGTGCCAGCAGCTTCGGAACGGCGAGCTCCTACGAGCAGTACTTC. Amino acid sequence: CASSFGTASSYEQYF.

The genes are TRBV6-1 and TRBJ2-7; the match to TRBD1 covers 8 bases. Per germline, CDR1 MNHNS and CDR2 SASEGT. The length of the CDR3 is 16 residues. J gave up 0 bases and V 3 bases, and 7 bases lay outside the gene matches. The CDR3 is CASSEVGTGNSYEQYF. CDR3 coding DNA: TGTGCCAGCAGTGAGGTGGGGACAGGAAACTCCTACGAGCAGTACTTC.

The rearrangement links TRBV5-1 to TRBJ2-7; D possibly matches TRBD1 or TRBD2 (6 bases each). Per the germline V gene, CDR1 is SGHRS and CDR2 is YFSETQ. The CDR3 totals 14 residues. Between the trimmed V and J ends, which lost 3 bases and 2 bases, there was a span of 12 bases. The CDR3 here is CASSSQGGTYEQYF. Here the CDR3 DNA reads TGCGCCAGCAGCTCACAGGGAGGAACCTACGAGCAGTACTTC.

The chain joins TRBV11-1 to TRBJ2-1; D remains unclear. Germline V gene data show CDR1 as SGHAT and CDR2 as FQDESV (reference sequence). Trimming took off 0 bases at V and 8 bases at J, with 14 bases between the two ends. This CDR3 region has 15 residues. The CDR3 DNA follows: TGTGCCAGCAGCTTAGCGAGTACGGGTAGGGATGAGCAGTTCTTC. Encoded protein: CASSLASTGRDEQFF.

The chain joins TRBV28 to TRBJ1-4; D uncertain. CDR3 length equals 14 residues. The V gene's germline CDR1 is MDHEN and CDR2 SYDVKM. The V and J ends lost 6 bases and 8 bases respectively, with 16 bases between them. The chain's CDR3 is CASRASGLGEKLFF. DNA of the CDR3: TGTGCCAGCAGAGCCTCGGGTCTCGGGGAAAAACTGTTTTTT.

This rearrangement joins TRBV2 to TRBJ1-1, with D possibly matching TRBD1 (6 bases). Trimming pared 6 bases from V and 4 bases from J, leaving 15 bases between. The germline gives CDR1 SNHLY, CDR2 FYNNEI. CDR3 length: 14 residues. CDR3 DNA: TGTGCCAGCAGATCCCCGCGGGGGGCCACTGAAGCTTTCTTT. Residues: CASRSPRGATEAFF.

This clone was found a few times. The chain combines TRBV27 with TRBJ2-3; TRBD2 might be the D (6 bases). V gave up 3 bases and J gave up 0 bases, with 10 bases separating them. This CDR3 region has 15 residues. The germline gives CDR1 MNHEY, CDR2 SMNVEV (reference sequence). CDR3 coding DNA: TGTGCCAGCAGTTTTAGCGGTGCTAGCACAGATACGCAGTATTTT. Its translation is CASSFSGASTDTQYF.

This clone was observed a single time. This chain's CDR3 is CASSLWTALGEQFF. CDR3 in DNA: TGTGCCAGCAGCTTATGGACGGCCTTGGGTGAGCAGTTCTTC. The V gene is TRBV11-2, the J gene TRBJ2-1; the D is unclear. Trimming stripped 2 bases from V and 9 bases from J, with 14 bases between. This CDR3 region has 14 residues. In germline, CDR1 is SGHAT, CDR2 FQNNGV.

This chain joins TRBV2 and TRBJ2-7; no clear D gene. V lost 8 bases and J lost 1, with 15 bases in between. This CDR3 is built from 14 residues. Germline V gene sequence: CDR1 SNHLY, CDR2 FYNNEI. CDR3 residues: CASRAAASSYEQYF. CDR3 nucleotide sequence: TGTGCCAGCCGAGCCGCGGCCTCTTCCTACGAGCAGTACTTC.

The chain couples TRBV6-1 to TRBJ1-4; 9 bases align to TRBD1. This CDR3 region has 15 residues. CDR1 is MNHNS and CDR2 is SASEGT in the germline V gene. J was trimmed by 7 bases and V by 5 bases; bases with no gene match: 8. This CDR3 is CASSLGQGVLEKLFF. CDR3 coding DNA: TGTGCCAGCAGTTTGGGACAGGGTGTTCTTGAAAAACTGTTTTTT.

The chain carries TRBV5-6 and TRBJ2-3; D may be TRBD1 or TRBD2 (6 bases each). This CDR3 contains 14 residues. The germline V gene encodes CDR1 SGHDT and CDR2 YYEEEE. Deletions cut 3 bases from V and 5 bases from J, with 13 bases between. CDR3 DNA: TGTGCCAGCAGCTCGAGGGGGGCCGGAGATACGCAGTATTTT. Translated, it gives CASSSRGAGDTQYF. The whole variable domain, filled in from reference TRBV5-6 and TRBJ2-3, reads DAGVTQSPTHLIKTRGQQVTLRCSPKSGHDTVSWYQQALGQGPQFIFQYYEEEERQRGNFPDRFSGHQFPNYSSELNVNALLLGDSALYLCASSSRGAGDTQYFGPGTRLTVL.

This clone was counted a few times. The CDR3 protein is CASSHNRGQPQHF. The CDR3 region has the DNA TGCGCCAGCAGCCACAACCGGGGACAGCCCCAGCATTTT. The chain combines TRBV4-3 with TRBJ1-5; D not resolved. The germline V gene encodes CDR1 LGHNA and CDR2 YSLEER. V gave up 3 bases and J gave up 7 bases, with 10 bases separating them. This CDR3 comprises 13 residues.

This clone was seen a single time. V is TRBV7-9 and J is TRBJ1-4; D call uncertain. Germline lookup yields CDR1 SEHNR and CDR2 FQNEAQ (reference sequence). The CDR3 length is 14 residues. Trimming removed 1 base at V and 2 bases at J, with 5 bases between. CDR3 DNA: TGTGCCAGCAGCTTAGTTGGGACTAATGAAAAACTGTTTTTT. Protein: CASSLVGTNEKLFF.

V usage is TRBV4-1 and J usage is TRBJ2-1; no clear D. This CDR3 spans 14 amino acids. Germline CDR1 MGHRA, CDR2 YSYEKL. V was clipped by 1 base and J by 3 bases, with 7 bases between them. The CDR3 region is CASSQVEDYNEQFF. CDR3 nucleotides: TGCGCCAGCAGCCAAGTGGAAGACTACAATGAGCAGTTCTTC.

The gene calls are TRBV5-8 and TRBJ1-1, with D perhaps matching TRBD1 (6 bases). Germline loops: CDR1 SGHTS, CDR2 YDEGEE. The CDR3 has 14 amino acids. V lost 0 bases and J lost 5, with 11 bases in between. Here the CDR3 DNA reads TGTGCCAGCAGCTTGGCGGGGGCCGGGACTGAAGCTTTCTTT. The encoded protein is CASSLAGAGTEAFF. Supplemented by reference TRBV5-8 and TRBJ1-1, the full variable domain reads EAGVTQSPTHLIKTRGQQATLRCSPISGHTSVYWYQQALGLGLQFLLWYDEGEERNRGNFPPRFSGRQFPNYSSELNVNALELEDSALYLCASSLAGAGTEAFFGQGTRLTVV.

This chain joins TRBV27 and TRBJ2-2; D unclear. Trimming removed 6 bases from V and 1 base from J, with 18 bases in between. The CDR3 runs to 17 residues. Germline V gene sequence: CDR1 MNHEY, CDR2 SMNVEV (reference sequence). CDR3 nucleotides: TGTGCCAGCAGCCTCCTCGTCGCGAGGCGGAACACCGGGGAGCTGTTTTTT. Translated: CASSLLVARRNTGELFF.

The rearrangement uses TRBV28 and TRBJ2-1, with TRBD2 matching 9 bases. With V trimmed by 5 bases and J by 1 base, 6 bases remained unmatched. CDR1 MDHEN and CDR2 SYDVKM come from the germline V gene. This CDR3 has 16 amino acids. The CDR3 loop is CASSHPSGASYNEQFF. The CDR3 DNA reads TGTGCCAGCAGTCATCCTAGCGGGGCTTCCTACAATGAGCAGTTCTTC.

CDR3 DNA sequence: TGTGCCAGCAGTTCAGGGGGCCAAAAGCCGAACACTGAAGCTTTCTTT. Its protein is CASSSGGQKPNTEAFF. The chain links TRBV27 to TRBJ1-1, with TRBD1 matching 8 bases. The trim removed 4 bases at V and 1 base at J, leaving 8 bases unmatched. The CDR3 is 16 amino acids. Germline assignment: CDR1 MNHEY and CDR2 SMNVEV (reference sequence).

The chain links TRBV6-6 to TRBJ1-1; a weak D match, TRBD1 (6 bases). CDR3 length equals 15 residues. V was pared by 7 bases and J by 5 bases, with 20 bases between. Germline V gene data show CDR1 as MNHNY and CDR2 as SVGAGI (reference sequence). Here the CDR3 DNA reads TGTGCCAGCAATAAAAAAACGGGGGGCCAGACTGAAGCTTTCTTT. Its protein is CASNKKTGGQTEAFF.

This clone showed up just once. J is TRBJ1-2 and V is TRBV5-1; D may be TRBD1 (5 bases). The V end was cut by 3 bases, the J end by 4 bases, with 10 bases between. The CDR3 has 13 residues. From germline, CDR1 is SGHRS and CDR2 YFSETQ. The CDR3 region has the DNA TGCGCCAGCAGCTCAGCACAGGCCTATGGCTACACCTTC. Translation gives CASSSAQAYGYTF.

In this sample, this clone turned up once. V usage is TRBV10-3 and J usage is TRBJ2-3; D gene ambiguous. Trimming removed 3 bases from V and 1 base from J, with 8 bases in between. CDR1 ENHRY and CDR2 SYGVKD come from the germline V gene. The CDR3 contains 14 residues. The CDR3 reads CAISDLTRTDTQYF. The CDR3 DNA reads as TGTGCCATCAGTGACCTGACTCGCACAGATACGCAGTATTTT.

Details on this clone: Other DNA sequences from this sample encode an identical CDR3 as well. This chain links TRBV9 with TRBJ1-3; 11 nucleotides align to TRBD1. The germline V gene encodes CDR1 SGDLS and CDR2 YYNGEE. The CDR3 loop spans 14 amino acids. The ends lost 3 bases at V and 7 bases at J; junction bases unmatched: 3. The CDR3 DNA follows: TGTGCCAGCAGCGCCGGGACAGGGGGGAACACCATATATTTT. The encoded protein is CASSAGTGGNTIYF.

J is TRBJ1-1 and V is TRBV7-8, with TRBD1 matching over 7 bases. Losses at the gene ends were 2 bases for V and 0 bases for J; bases not matched to a gene: 6. Per the germline V gene, CDR1 is SGHVS and CDR2 is FQNEAQ. This CDR3 region has 16 residues. DNA of the CDR3: TGTGCCAGCAGCTTACGTCATACAGGGGTGAACACTGAAGCTTTCTTT. Translating it yields CASSLRHTGVNTEAFF.

The table lists this clone with a few counts. V is TRBV4-3 and J is TRBJ1-6; D unclear. This CDR3 contains 15 residues. Germline lookup yields CDR1 LGHNA and CDR2 YSLEER. The ends were cut back, 5 bases at V and 7 bases at J, with 15 bases in the middle. The CDR3 protein is CASSKETGRNSPLHF. The CDR3 DNA is TGCGCCAGCAGCAAGGAAACGGGGAGGAATTCACCCCTCCACTTT.

The V gene is TRBV5-4, the J gene TRBJ2-7, with D perhaps TRBD1 (5 bases). The CDR3 is made up of 13 amino acids. Germline loops: CDR1 SGHNT, CDR2 YYREEE (reference sequence). Trimming removed 4 bases from V and 1 base from J, with 9 bases in between. CDR3 in DNA: TGTGCCAGCAGCACGGACACTTCCTACGAGCAGTACTTC. It specifies CASSTDTSYEQYF.

This clone was detected only a few times. The chain carries TRBV5-1 and TRBJ1-1; D is unclear. Per the germline V gene, CDR1 is SGHRS and CDR2 is YFSETQ. Trimming stripped 0 bases from V and 5 bases from J, with 11 bases between. The CDR3 runs to 14 residues. The CDR3 DNA reads as TGCGCCAGCAGCTTGGAATTCCCCCAGACTGAAGCTTTCTTT. Its translation: CASSLEFPQTEAFF.

The rearrangement uses TRBV10-3 and TRBJ1-1, with D unresolved. Germline V gene lookup returns CDR1 ENHRY and CDR2 SYGVKD. Trimming took 1 base from V and 4 from J, leaving 7 bases between them. The CDR3 totals 13 residues. In DNA, the CDR3 is TGTGCCATCAGTGAGTTAGGAAGCACTGAAGCTTTCTTT. Translated, it gives CAISELGSTEAFF.

This chain uses TRBV5-1 with TRBJ1-2, with 7 bases fitting TRBD1. Looked up from germline, CDR1 is SGHRS and CDR2 is YFSETQ. This CDR3 is 13 amino acids long. Trimming took 1 base from V and 7 from J; bases not matched to a gene: 4. CDR3 coding DNA: TGCGCCAGCAGCTTGATACAGGGGCGTGGCTACACCTTC. Protein product: CASSLIQGRGYTF.

The V and J genes are TRBV28 and TRBJ2-3; 10 bases fit TRBD2. The CDR3 contains 17 residues. V trimming: 1 base; J trimming: 2 bases; junction bases outside the gene matches: 6. Germline-derived CDR1 and CDR2 are MDHEN and SYDVKM. The CDR3 loop is CASSLSLAGYFTDTQYF. As DNA, the CDR3 is TGTGCCAGCAGTTTATCACTAGCGGGGTACTTCACAGATACGCAGTATTTT.